These T cell receptor beta chains were read from a single sample in a study of vaccination effects on CD4 cells after COVID-19. Their specific antigens are unknown. Method: immunoSEQ multiplex PCR; TCRdb's copy keeps in-frame clones and lacks some. The sample carries under 35,000 clones, more than 65% recorded once. Here the sequenced sample was CD4+ T cells from PBMCs cultured with HCoV-NL63 spike peptides, taken after COVID-19 vaccination. The receptors were sampled from a human donor who received a COVID-19 vaccine. Both conserved end residues are part of each CDR3. The D gene is left open where the match is weak. Size is omitted from some rows. Given values are once, few, many or a class for expanded clones.

d_gene	abundance	v_gene	len	j_gene	CDR3nt	CDR3aa
.	.	TRBV30	11	TRBJ2-5	TGTGCCTGGGGTGGGGGCTTGGCCCAGTACTTC	CAWGGGLAQYF
.	.	TRBV7-8	14	TRBJ2-3	TGTGCCAGCAGCTTACTGGTGGGGGGAGATACGCAGTATTTT	CASSLLVGGDTQYF
.	.	TRBV2	13	TRBJ2-2	TGTGCCAGCAGAGGGACTGCGTCGGGGGAGCTGTTTTTT	CASRGTASGELFF
TRBD2	.	TRBV5-6	15	TRBJ2-1	TGTGCCAGCAGCCCGGGACTAGCGGGCACCAATGAGCAGTTCTTC	CASSPGLAGTNEQFF
TRBD2	.	TRBV6-4	16	TRBJ2-1	TGTGCCAGCAGCCCCACTAGCGGTTTTTCCTACAATGAGCAGTTCTTC	CASSPTSGFSYNEQFF
.	.	TRBV2	16	TRBJ2-1	TGTGCCAGCAGTGTATTGGGACTGCCAAGTTACAATGAGCAGTTCTTC	CASSVLGLPSYNEQFF
TRBD2	.	TRBV19	17	TRBJ2-7	TGTGCCAGTAGTACGCTGCAAGCTAGCGGGAATTTATACGAGCAGTACTTC	CASSTLQASGNLYEQYF
.	.	TRBV12-3/TRBV12-4	13	TRBJ1-1	TGTGCCAGCAGTTTGGGCAAGAACACTGAAGCTTTCTTT	CASSLGKNTEAFF
.	.	TRBV15	10	TRBJ1-2	TGTGCCACCGAGAGGACGGGCTACACCTTC	CATERTGYTF
.	.	TRBV30	14	TRBJ1-1	TGTGCCTGGGCCTTCCGGACGGGAAACACTGAAGCTTTCTTT	CAWAFRTGNTEAFF
TRBD1	.	TRBV7-2	15	TRBJ2-2	TGTGCCAGCAGCATCGGACAGGGTCGGACCGGGGAGCTGTTTTTT	CASSIGQGRTGELFF
.	.	TRBV5-1	11	TRBJ2-1	TGCGCCAGCATCGGGTACAATGAGCAGTTCTTC	CASIGYNEQFF
TRBD2	.	TRBV6-5	15	TRBJ2-1	TGTGCCAGCACCAACCCCAGCGGGAGGTATAATGAGCAGTTCTTC	CASTNPSGRYNEQFF
TRBD2	.	TRBV9	13	TRBJ2-5	TGTGCCAGCAGCCCGGGACTAGCAGAGACCCAGTACTTC	CASSPGLAETQYF
.	.	TRBV15	17	TRBJ1-3	TGTGCCACCAGCAGAGACCCAGGGTCTTACCTAGGAAACACCATATATTTT	CATSRDPGSYLGNTIYF
TRBD1	once	TRBV6-5	15	TRBJ2-7	TGTGCCAGCAGTTACGACAGGGATAGGGTCTACGAGCAGTACTTC	CASSYDRDRVYEQYF
.	.	TRBV5-1	14	TRBJ2-2	TGCGCCAGCAGCTTGTTGGGAGCGACCGGGGAGCTGTTTTTT	CASSLLGATGELFF
TRBD1	.	TRBV7-6	15	TRBJ2-5	TGTGCCAGCAGCCAAACCGGGACAGGGGATATAACCCAGTACTTC	CASSQTGTGDITQYF
.	once	TRBV27	13	TRBJ1-1	TGTGCCAGCGGCGCCATCTTGAACACTGAAGCTTTCTTT	CASGAILNTEAFF
.	few	TRBV3-1/TRBV3-2	14	TRBJ2-2	TGTGCCAGCAGCCAAGTACAGAACACCGGGGAGCTGTTTTTT	CASSQVQNTGELFF
.	.	TRBV5-6	14	TRBJ1-3	TGTGCCAGCAGCTTGGTCAGCTCTGGAAACACCATATATTTT	CASSLVSSGNTIYF
.	.	TRBV11-2	17	TRBJ1-2	TGTGCCAGCAGCTTAGCCTTAGCTCTAGCGGGGGAGAAGGGCTACACCTTC	CASSLALALAGEKGYTF
TRBD1	.	TRBV11-3	15	TRBJ2-4	TGTGCCAGCAGCTTAGATGGACAGGGATCAAACATTCAGTACTTC	CASSLDGQGSNIQYF
.	.	TRBV5-8	11	TRBJ2-5	TGTGCCAGCAGCTTTTCAGAGACCCAGTACTTC	CASSFSETQYF
TRBD1	.	TRBV6-6	13	TRBJ1-6	TGTGCCAGCAGACAGGGGGAGAATTCACCCCTCCACTTT	CASRQGENSPLHF
TRBD2	.	TRBV6-6	14	TRBJ2-7	TGTGCCAGCAGTTATAGCGGGAGCAGCTACGAGCAGTACTTC	CASSYSGSSYEQYF
.	.	TRBV21-1	15	TRBJ2-5	TGTGCCAGCAGCCCCAGTCAGGGGGACCCGGCCACCCAGTACTTC	CASSPSQGDPATQYF
.	.	TRBV7-9	16	TRBJ1-4	TGTGCCAGCAAACTTACCAAGTGGGGCACTAATGAAAAACTGTTTTTT	CASKLTKWGTNEKLFF
.	.	TRBV6-5	14	TRBJ1-2	TGTGCCAGCAGTTACTCCCTCCGGGGGGCCGGCTACACCTTC	CASSYSLRGAGYTF
TRBD1	once	TRBV19	15	TRBJ1-5	TGTGCCAGTAGTGACAGGGGGTCCGGCAATCAGCCCCAGCATTTT	CASSDRGSGNQPQHF
.	.	TRBV7-9	14	TRBJ2-3	TGTGCCAGCAGCTTAGTCTTATTCACAGATACGCAGTATTTT	CASSLVLFTDTQYF
.	few	TRBV27	13	TRBJ2-1	TGTGCCAGCAGTACCTCTAGCGACAATGAGCAGTTCTTC	CASSTSSDNEQFF
.	.	TRBV19	13	TRBJ2-5	TGTGCCAGTAGGGGGCAGGATCAAGAGACCCAGTACTTC	CASRGQDQETQYF
.	.	TRBV10-3	17	TRBJ1-2	TGTGCCATCAGCACTTCCCGGCGGGTAGAGGGGCACTATGGCTACACCTTC	CAISTSRRVEGHYGYTF
TRBD1	.	TRBV6-5	16	TRBJ2-1	TGTGCCAGCAGTTCCCACTCGGGACAGATCAACAATGAGCAGTTCTTC	CASSSHSGQINNEQFF
.	.	TRBV7-6	18	TRBJ2-1	TGTGCCAGCAGCTCCTCCCTGATCGCATCCCGAGTAAACAATGAGCAGTTCTTC	CASSSSLIASRVNNEQFF